This TCR beta chain was documented in a study of beta chain features in type 1 diabetes. Overall study: Patients and healthy donors were similar in age, gender and cell yields. Study-wide results and limits: In comparison with healthy donors, patients had naive, central memory and Treg TCRB repertoires that appeared more similar. A cDNA-based sequencing approach could over-represent cells with high TCR expression.

Since all of the isolated RNA was reverse transcribed, expressed TCRB transcripts were what got sequenced. Repertoires were generated with immunoSEQ multiplex PCR, while TCRdb's copy carries only in-frame clones and drops some. The sample yields roughly 150,000 clones, roughly 8.1% seen once. CDR1 and CDR2 (germline): SGHNT, YYREEE (reference sequence). The V gene lost 1 base and the J gene lost 5 bases, with 15 bases spanning the gap. The CDR3 spans 15 residues. The sample holds a few counts of this clone. The antigen remains unidentified. Purity of each sorted population was above 95%. The sequenced material came from central memory CD4+ T cells from blood. V usage is TRBV5-4 and J usage is TRBJ1-1; a weak D match, TRBD1 (6 bases). The TCR was taken from a man aged 18 to 35 in good health. The DNA for the CDR3 is TGTGCCAGCAGCTTGATGGGGGCGCCGGGGACTGAAGCTTTCTTT. It is translated as CASSLMGAPGTEAFF.